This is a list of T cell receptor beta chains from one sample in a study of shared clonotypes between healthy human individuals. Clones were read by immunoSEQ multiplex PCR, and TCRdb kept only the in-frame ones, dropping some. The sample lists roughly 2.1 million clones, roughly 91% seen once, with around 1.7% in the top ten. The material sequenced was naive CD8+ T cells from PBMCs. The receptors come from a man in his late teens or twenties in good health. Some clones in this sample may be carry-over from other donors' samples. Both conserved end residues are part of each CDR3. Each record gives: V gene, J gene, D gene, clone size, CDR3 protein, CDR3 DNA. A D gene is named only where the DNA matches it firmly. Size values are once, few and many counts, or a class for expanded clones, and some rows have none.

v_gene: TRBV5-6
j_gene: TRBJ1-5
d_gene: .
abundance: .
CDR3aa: CATGYQPRHF
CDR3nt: TGTGCCACGGGGTATCAGCCCCGGCATTTT

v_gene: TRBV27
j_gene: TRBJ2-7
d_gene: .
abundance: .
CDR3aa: CASRPRGGGVYEQYF
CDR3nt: TGTGCCAGCAGACCTAGGGGTGGAGGGGTCTACGAGCAGTACTTC

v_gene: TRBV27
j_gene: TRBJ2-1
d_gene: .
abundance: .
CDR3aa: CASRADPVDEQFF
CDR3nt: TGTGCCAGCAGGGCCGACCCGGTCGATGAGCAGTTCTTC

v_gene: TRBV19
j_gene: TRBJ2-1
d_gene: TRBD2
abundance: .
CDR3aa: CASSIDQRGQFF
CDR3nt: TGTGCCAGTAGTATAGACCAGCGGGGTCAGTTCTTC

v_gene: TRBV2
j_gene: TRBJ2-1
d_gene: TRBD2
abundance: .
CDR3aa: CASSGLGSGVGSSYNEQFF
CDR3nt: TGTGCCAGCAGTGGGTTAGGTAGCGGGGTCGGGAGCTCCTACAATGAGCAGTTCTTC

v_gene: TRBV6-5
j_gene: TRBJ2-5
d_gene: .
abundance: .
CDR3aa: CASSYRSEQETQYF
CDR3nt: TGTGCCAGCAGTTATCGGTCGGAACAAGAGACCCAGTACTTC

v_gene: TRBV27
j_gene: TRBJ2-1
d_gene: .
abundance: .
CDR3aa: CASSPIPRVIGGDEQFF
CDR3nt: TGTGCCAGCAGTCCTATTCCTCGAGTAATAGGTGGCGATGAGCAGTTCTTC

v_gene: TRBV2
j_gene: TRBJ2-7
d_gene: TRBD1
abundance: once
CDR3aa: CASRGQSYEQYF
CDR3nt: TGTGCCAGCAGGGGACAGAGCTACGAGCAGTACTTC

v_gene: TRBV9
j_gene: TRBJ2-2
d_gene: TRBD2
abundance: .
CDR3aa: CASSVTGLAGGWDTGELFF
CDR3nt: TGTGCCAGCAGCGTAACGGGACTAGCGGGAGGGTGGGACACCGGGGAGCTGTTTTTT

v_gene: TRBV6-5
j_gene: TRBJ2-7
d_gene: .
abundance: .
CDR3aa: CASRNTGSEQYF
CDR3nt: TGTGCCAGCAGGAATACAGGGTCCGAGCAGTACTTC

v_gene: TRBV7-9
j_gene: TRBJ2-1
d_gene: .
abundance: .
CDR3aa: CASSYKVRGSSYNEQFF
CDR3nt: TGTGCCAGCAGTTACAAAGTACGGGGAAGCTCCTACAATGAGCAGTTCTTC

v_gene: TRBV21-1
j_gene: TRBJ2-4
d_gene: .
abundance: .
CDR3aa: CASSSPPYRALPKNIQYF
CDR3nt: TGTGCCAGCAGCTCACCGCCGTACAGGGCCCTTCCCAAAAACATTCAGTACTTC

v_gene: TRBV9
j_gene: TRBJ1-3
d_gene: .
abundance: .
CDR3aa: CASSVGSGNTIYF
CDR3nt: TGTGCCAGCAGCGTAGGGTCTGGAAACACCATATATTTT

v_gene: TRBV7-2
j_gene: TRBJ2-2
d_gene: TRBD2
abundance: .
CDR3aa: CAHGTTTGELFF
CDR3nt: TGTGCTCACGGGACTACCACCGGGGAGCTGTTTTTT

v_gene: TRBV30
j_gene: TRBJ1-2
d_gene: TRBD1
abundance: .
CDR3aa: CASPARGQGYYGYTF
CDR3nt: TGTGCCTCCCCGGCCAGGGGACAGGGCTACTATGGCTACACCTTC

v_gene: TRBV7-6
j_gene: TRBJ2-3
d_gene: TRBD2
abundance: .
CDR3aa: CASSPEGTSGSTDTQYF
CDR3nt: TGTGCCAGCAGCCCCGAAGGGACTAGCGGTAGCACAGATACGCAGTATTTT

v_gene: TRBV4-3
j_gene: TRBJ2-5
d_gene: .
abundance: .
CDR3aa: CASSPRVERRETQYF
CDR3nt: TGCGCCAGCAGCCCCCGGGTCGAGAGAAGGGAGACCCAGTACTTC

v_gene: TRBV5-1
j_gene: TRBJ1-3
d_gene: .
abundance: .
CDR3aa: CASSSRTGMDGNTIYF
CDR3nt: TGCGCCAGCAGCTCCCGAACAGGGATGGACGGAAACACCATATATTTT

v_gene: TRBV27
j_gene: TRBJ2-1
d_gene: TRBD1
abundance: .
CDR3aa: CASSPGAGGGNEQFF
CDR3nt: TGTGCCAGCAGCCCCGGGGCAGGGGGCGGGAATGAGCAGTTCTTC

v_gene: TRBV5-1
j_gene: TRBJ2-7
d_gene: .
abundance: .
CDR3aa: CASSLTASSSEQYF
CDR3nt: TGCGCCAGCAGCTTGACAGCCTCCTCGTCCGAGCAGTACTTC

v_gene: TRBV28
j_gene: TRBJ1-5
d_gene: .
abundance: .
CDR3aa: CASSLLSRNQPQHF
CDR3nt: TGTGCCAGCAGTTTATTGTCCAGAAATCAGCCCCAGCATTTT

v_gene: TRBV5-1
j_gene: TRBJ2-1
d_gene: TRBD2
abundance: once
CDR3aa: CASSILQLAGAYNEQFF
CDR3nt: TGCGCCAGCAGCATACTGCAACTAGCGGGAGCCTACAATGAGCAGTTCTTC

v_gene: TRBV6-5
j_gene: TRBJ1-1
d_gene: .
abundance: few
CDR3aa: CASSYRGAVNTEAFF
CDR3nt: TGTGCCAGCAGTTACAGAGGGGCGGTGAACACTGAAGCTTTCTTT

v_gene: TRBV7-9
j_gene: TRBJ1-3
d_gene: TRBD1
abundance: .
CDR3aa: CASSPDRGPGNTIYF
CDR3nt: TGTGCCAGCAGCCCCGACAGGGGGCCTGGAAACACCATATATTTT

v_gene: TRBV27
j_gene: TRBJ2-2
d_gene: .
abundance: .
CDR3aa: CASSTSMTTGELFF
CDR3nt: TGTGCCAGCAGTACCAGTATGACCACCGGGGAGCTGTTTTTT

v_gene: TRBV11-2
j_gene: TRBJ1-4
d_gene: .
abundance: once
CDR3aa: CASSYRGKNEKLFF
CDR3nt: TGTGCCAGCAGCTACCGGGGAAAAAATGAAAAACTGTTTTTT

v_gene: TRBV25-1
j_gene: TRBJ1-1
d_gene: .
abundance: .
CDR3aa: CASSESGTYTEAFF
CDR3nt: TGTGCCAGCAGTGAATCGGGCACCTACACTGAAGCTTTCTTT

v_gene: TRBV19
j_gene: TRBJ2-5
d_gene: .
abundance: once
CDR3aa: CASSIRTQETQYF
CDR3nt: TGTGCCAGTAGTATTAGAACTCAAGAGACCCAGTACTTC

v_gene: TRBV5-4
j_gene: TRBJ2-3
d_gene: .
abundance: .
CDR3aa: CASSLKRESTDTQYF
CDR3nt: TGTGCCAGCAGCTTGAAACGGGAGAGCACAGATACGCAGTATTTT

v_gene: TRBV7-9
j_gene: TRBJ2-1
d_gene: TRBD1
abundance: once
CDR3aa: CASSPGVGQGAPSYNEQFF
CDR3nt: TGTGCCAGCAGCCCAGGTGTGGGACAGGGGGCGCCGAGTTACAATGAGCAGTTCTTC

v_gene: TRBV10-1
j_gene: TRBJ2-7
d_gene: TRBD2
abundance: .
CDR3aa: CARKRQVGGRVYEQYF
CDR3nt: TGCGCCAGGAAGCGTCAGGTTGGCGGGAGGGTCTACGAGCAGTACTTC

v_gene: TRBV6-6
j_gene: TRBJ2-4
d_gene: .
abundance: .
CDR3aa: CASSSGLVLNIQYF
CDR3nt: TGTGCCAGCAGTTCTGGCCTCGTTCTAAACATTCAGTACTTC

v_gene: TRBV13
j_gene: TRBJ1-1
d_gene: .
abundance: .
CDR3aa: CASSPNIPNTEAFF
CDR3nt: TGTGCCAGCAGCCCCAACATACCGAACACTGAAGCTTTCTTT

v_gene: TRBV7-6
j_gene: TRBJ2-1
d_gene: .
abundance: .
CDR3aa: CASSSPRHNRSYNEQFF
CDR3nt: TGTGCCAGCAGCTCACCAAGGCACAATCGCTCCTACAATGAGCAGTTCTTC

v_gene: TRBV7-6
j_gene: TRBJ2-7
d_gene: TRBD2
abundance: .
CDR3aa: CATRAGGEDEQYF
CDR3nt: TGTGCTACCCGAGCGGGGGGCGAGGACGAGCAGTACTTC

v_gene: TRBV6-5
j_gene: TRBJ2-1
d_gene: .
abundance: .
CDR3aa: CASSLTRYNEQFF
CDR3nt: TGTGCCAGCAGTCTTACTAGATACAATGAGCAGTTCTTC

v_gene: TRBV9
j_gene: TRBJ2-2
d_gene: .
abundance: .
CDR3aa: CASSVSATGELFF
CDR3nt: TGTGCCAGCAGCGTATCAGCCACCGGGGAGCTGTTTTTT

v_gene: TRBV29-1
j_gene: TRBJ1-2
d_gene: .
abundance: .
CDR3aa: CSDGTATGYYGYTF
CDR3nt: TGCAGCGATGGGACGGCCACAGGGTACTATGGCTACACCTTC

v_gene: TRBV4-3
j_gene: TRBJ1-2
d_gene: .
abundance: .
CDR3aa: CASSQGRSAPYGYTF
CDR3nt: TGCGCCAGCAGCCAAGGGAGGAGCGCGCCTTATGGCTACACCTTC

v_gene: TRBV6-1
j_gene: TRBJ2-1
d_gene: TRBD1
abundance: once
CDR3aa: CASSERDENRGLDNEQFF
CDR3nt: TGTGCCAGCAGTGAAAGGGATGAGAACAGGGGGCTCGACAATGAGCAGTTCTTC

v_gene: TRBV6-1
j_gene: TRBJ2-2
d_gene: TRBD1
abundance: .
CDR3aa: CASSELPRQGTGELFF
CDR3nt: TGTGCCAGCAGTGAATTACCCCGACAGGGAACCGGGGAGCTGTTTTTT